The entry that follows covers one T cell receptor (beta chain) sequence. The sample originates from a study of blood T cell repertoires in COVID-19. Methods used by the authors: Amplifying reference gene primers gave estimates of nucleated cell counts. Method: immunoSEQ multiplex PCR; TCRdb's copy keeps in-frame clones and lacks some. Clone size and V and J calls were adopted from that table, with D and trimming inferred from the DNA. The sample shows fewer than 300,000 clones, 70% to 90% of them seen only once. Deletions cut 4 bases from V and 2 bases from J, with 11 bases between. The CDR3 sequence is 14 residues long. Germline V gives CDR1 ENHRY, CDR2 SYGVKD. Participants came from fewer than 25 US areas, aged roughly 18 to 100 years.

The V gene is TRBV10-3, the J gene TRBJ1-2, with D possibly matching TRBD1 (5 bases). Sequencing input: PBMCs or T cells enriched from blood (not recorded which). This clonotype originated in a man between 18 and 29 years old who had recovered from COVID-19. CDR3 loop: CAISGDRRNYGYTF. As DNA, the CDR3 is TGTGCCATCAGTGGAGACAGACGCAACTATGGCTACACCTTC.